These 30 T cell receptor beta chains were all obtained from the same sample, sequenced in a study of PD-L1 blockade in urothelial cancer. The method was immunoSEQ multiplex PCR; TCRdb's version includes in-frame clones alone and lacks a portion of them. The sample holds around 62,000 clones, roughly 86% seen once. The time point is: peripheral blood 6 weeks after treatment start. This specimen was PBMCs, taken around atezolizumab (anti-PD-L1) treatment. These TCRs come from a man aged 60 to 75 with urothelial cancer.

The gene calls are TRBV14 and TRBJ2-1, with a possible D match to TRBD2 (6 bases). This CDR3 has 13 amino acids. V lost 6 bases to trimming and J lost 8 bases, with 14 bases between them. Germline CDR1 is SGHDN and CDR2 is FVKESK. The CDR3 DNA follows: TGTGCCAGCAGTTTGCGGGGTAGCGATGAGCAGTTCTTC. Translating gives CASSLRGSDEQFF.

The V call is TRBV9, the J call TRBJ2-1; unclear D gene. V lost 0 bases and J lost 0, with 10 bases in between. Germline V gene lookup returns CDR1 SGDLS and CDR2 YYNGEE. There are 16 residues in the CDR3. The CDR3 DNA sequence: TGTGCCAGCAGCGTAGTTCTCGCGAACTCCTACAATGAGCAGTTCTTC. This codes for CASSVVLANSYNEQFF.

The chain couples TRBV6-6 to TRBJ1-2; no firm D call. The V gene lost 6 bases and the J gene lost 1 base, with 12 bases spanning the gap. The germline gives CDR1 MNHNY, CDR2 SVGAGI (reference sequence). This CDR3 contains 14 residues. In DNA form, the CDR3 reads TGTGCCAGCAGCCCCCCCCAGAATAACTATGGCTACACCTTC. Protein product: CASSPPQNNYGYTF.

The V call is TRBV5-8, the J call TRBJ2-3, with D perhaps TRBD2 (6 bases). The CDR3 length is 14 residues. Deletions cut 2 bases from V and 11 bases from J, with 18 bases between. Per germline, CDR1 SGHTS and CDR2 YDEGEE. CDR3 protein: CASSLEASGVMQYF. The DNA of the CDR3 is TGTGCCAGCAGCTTAGAAGCTTCGGGGGTTATGCAGTATTTT.

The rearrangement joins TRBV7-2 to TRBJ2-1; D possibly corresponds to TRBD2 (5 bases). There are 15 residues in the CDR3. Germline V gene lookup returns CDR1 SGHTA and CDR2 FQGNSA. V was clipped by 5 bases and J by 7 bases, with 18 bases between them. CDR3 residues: CASSLGNAPGNEQFF. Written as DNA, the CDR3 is TGTGCCAGCAGCCTCGGGAACGCACCCGGGAATGAGCAGTTCTTC.

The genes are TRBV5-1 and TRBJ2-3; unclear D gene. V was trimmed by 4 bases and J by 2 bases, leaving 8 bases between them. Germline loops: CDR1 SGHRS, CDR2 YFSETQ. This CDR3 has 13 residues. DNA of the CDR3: TGCGCCAGCAGCGTGACATCCACAGATACGCAGTATTTT. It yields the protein CASSVTSTDTQYF.

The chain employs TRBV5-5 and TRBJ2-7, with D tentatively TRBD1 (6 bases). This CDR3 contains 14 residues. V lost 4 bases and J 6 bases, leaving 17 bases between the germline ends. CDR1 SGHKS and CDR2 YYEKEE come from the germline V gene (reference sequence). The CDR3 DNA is TGTGCCAGCAGCCTGGTACAGGGAGATGTCGAGCAGTACTTC. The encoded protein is CASSLVQGDVEQYF.

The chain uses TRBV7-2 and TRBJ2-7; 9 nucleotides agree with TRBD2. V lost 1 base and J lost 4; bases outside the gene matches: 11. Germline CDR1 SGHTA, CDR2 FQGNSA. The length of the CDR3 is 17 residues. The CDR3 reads CASSLGLAGIRGYEQYF. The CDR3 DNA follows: TGTGCCAGCAGCTTAGGGCTAGCGGGGATTCGGGGGTACGAGCAGTACTTC.

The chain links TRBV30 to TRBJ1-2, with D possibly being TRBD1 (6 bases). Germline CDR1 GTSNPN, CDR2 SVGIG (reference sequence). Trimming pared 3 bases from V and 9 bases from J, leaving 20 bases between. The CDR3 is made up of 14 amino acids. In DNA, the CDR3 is TGTGCCTGGAGCCCCGGGTATGGGGGCGATCGCTACACCTTC. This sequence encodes CAWSPGYGGDRYTF.

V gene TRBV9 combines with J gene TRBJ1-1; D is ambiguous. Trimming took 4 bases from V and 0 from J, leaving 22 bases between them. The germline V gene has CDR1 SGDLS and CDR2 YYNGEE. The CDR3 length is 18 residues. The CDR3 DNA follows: TGTGCCAGCAGCCCTCTGGTTCGGGGAGGGCGAGTGAACACTGAAGCTTTCTTT. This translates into CASSPLVRGGRVNTEAFF.

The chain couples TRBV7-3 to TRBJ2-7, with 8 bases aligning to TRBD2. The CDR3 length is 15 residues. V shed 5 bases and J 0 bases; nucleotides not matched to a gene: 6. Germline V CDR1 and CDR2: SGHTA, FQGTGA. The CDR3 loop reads CASSRSGGHSYEQYF. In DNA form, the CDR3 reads TGTGCCAGCAGCAGGTCGGGAGGGCACTCCTACGAGCAGTACTTC.

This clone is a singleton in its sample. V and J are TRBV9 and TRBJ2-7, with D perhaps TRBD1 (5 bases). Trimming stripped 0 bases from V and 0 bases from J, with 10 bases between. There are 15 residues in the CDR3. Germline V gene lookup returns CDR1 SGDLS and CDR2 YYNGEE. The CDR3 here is CASSVGGASSYEQYF. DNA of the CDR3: TGTGCCAGCAGCGTAGGGGGCGCTAGCTCCTACGAGCAGTACTTC.

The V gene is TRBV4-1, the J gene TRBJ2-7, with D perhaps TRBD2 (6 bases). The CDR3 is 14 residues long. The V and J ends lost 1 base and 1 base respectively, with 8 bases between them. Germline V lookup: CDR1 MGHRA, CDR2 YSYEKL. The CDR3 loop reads CASSQGRESYEQYF. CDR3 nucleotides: TGCGCCAGCAGCCAAGGGAGGGAATCCTACGAGCAGTACTTC.

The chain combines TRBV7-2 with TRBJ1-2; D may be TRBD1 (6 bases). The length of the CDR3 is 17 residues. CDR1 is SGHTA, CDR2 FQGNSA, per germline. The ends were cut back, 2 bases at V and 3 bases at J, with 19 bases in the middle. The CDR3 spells CASSLFAKQGGDYGYTF. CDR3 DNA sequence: TGTGCCAGCAGCTTATTTGCCAAACAGGGTGGGGACTATGGCTACACCTTC.

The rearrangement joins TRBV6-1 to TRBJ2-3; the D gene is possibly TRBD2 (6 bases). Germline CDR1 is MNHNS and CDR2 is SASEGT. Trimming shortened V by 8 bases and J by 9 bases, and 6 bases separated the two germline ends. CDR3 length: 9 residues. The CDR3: CASGGTQYF. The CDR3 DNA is TGTGCCAGCGGGGGGACGCAGTATTTT.

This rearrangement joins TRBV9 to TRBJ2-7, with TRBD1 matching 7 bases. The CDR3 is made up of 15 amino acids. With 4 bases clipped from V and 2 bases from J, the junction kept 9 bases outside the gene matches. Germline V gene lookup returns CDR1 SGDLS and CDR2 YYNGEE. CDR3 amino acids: CASSPLGTATYEQYF. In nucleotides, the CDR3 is TGTGCCAGCAGCCCCCTGGGGACAGCAACCTACGAGCAGTACTTC.

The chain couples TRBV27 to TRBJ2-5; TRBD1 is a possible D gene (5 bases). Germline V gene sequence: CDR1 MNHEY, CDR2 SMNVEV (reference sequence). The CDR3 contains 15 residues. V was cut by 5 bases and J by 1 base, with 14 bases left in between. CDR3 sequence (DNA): TGTGCCAGCAGTCCCCCAACAGGACGCCAAGAGACCCAGTACTTC. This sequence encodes CASSPPTGRQETQYF.

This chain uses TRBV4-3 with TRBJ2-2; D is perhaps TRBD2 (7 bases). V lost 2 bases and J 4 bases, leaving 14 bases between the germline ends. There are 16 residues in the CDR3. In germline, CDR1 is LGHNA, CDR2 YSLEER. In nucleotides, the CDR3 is TGCGCCAGCAGCCAATTAGGGGGGAGGGCCACCGGGGAGCTGTTTTTT. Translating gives CASSQLGGRATGELFF.

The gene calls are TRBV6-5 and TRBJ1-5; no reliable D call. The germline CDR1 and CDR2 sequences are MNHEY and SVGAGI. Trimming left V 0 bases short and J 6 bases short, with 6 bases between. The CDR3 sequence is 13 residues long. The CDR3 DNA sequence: TGTGCCAGCAGTTACTCCTTCGGTCAGCCCCAGCATTTT. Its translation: CASSYSFGQPQHF.

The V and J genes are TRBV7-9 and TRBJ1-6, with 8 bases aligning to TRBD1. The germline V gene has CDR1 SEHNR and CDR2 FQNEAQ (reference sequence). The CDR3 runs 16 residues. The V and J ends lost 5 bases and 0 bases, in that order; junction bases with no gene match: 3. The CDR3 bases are TGTGCCAGCAGCGGACAGGGCGCCTCCTATAATTCACCCCTCCACTTT. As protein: CASSGQGASYNSPLHF.

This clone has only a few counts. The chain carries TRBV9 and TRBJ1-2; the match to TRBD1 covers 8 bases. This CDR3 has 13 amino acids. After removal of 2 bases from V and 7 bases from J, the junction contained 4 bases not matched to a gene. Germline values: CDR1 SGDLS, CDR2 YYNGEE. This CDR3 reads CASSVEQGVGYTF. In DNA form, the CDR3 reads TGTGCCAGCAGCGTGGAACAGGGGGTTGGCTACACCTTC.

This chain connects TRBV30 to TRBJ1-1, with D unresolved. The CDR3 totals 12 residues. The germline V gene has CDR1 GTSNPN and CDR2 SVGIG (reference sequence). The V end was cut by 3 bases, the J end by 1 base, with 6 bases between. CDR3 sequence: CAWRAENTEAFF. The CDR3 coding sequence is TGTGCCTGGAGGGCAGAGAACACTGAAGCTTTCTTT.

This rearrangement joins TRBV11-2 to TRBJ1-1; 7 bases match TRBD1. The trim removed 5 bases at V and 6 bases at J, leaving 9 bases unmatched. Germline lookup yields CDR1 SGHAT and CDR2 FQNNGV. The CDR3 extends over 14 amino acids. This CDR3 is CASSPDRLNAEAFF. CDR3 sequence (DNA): TGTGCCAGCAGCCCGGACAGGCTGAATGCTGAAGCTTTCTTT.

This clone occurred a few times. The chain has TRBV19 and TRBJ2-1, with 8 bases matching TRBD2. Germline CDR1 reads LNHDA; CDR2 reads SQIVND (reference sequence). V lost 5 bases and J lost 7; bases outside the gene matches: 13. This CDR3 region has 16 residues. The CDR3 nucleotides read TGTGCCAGTAGTTCTATCCAGGCGGGGGGCGAAAATGAGCAGTTCTTC. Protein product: CASSSIQAGGENEQFF.

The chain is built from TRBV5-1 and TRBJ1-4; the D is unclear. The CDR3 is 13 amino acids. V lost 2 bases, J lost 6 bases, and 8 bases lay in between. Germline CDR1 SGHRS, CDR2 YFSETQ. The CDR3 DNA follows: TGCGCCAGCAGCTTTTCAACAGATGAAAAACTGTTTTTT. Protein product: CASSFSTDEKLFF.

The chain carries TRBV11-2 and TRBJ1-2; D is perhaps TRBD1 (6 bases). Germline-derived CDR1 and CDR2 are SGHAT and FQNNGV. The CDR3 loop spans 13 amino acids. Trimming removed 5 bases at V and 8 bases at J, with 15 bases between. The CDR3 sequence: CASSRLEGVGYTF. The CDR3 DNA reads TGTGCCAGCAGCCGACTCGAGGGGGTAGGCTACACCTTC.

CDR3 residues: CASSPERAPIIPYEQYF. CDR3 DNA: TGTGCCAGCAGCCCGGAGAGAGCGCCAATCATTCCCTACGAGCAGTACTTC. V and J are TRBV7-8 and TRBJ2-7, with D hard to call. This CDR3 is built from 17 residues. Germline values: CDR1 SGHVS, CDR2 FQNEAQ. V was trimmed by 5 bases and J by 2 bases, leaving 22 bases between them.

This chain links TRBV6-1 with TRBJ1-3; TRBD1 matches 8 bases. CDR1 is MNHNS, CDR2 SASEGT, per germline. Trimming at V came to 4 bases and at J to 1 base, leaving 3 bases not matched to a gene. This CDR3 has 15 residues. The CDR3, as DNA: TGTGCCAGCAGTGTGGGGACAGGATCTGGAAACACCATATATTTT. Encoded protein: CASSVGTGSGNTIYF.

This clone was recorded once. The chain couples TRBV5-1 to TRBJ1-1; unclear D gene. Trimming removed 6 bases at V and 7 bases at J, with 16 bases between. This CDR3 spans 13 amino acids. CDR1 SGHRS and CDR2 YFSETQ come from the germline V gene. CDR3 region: CASTREGKSEAFF. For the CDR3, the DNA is TGCGCCAGCACCCGGGAAGGGAAGAGTGAAGCTTTCTTT.

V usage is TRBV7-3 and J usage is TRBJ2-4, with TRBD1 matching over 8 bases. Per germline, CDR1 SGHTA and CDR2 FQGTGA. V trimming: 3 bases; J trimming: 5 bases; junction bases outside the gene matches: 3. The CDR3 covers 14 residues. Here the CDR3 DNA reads TGTGCCAGCAGCTTGACAGGGGAGGAAAACATTCAGTACTTC. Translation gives CASSLTGEENIQYF. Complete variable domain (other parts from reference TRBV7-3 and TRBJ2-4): GAGVSQTPSNKVTEKGKYVELRCDPISGHTALYWYRQSLGQGPEFLIYFQGTGAADDSGLPNDRFFAVRPEGSVSTLKIQRTERGDSAVYLCASSLTGEENIQYFGAGTRLSVL.